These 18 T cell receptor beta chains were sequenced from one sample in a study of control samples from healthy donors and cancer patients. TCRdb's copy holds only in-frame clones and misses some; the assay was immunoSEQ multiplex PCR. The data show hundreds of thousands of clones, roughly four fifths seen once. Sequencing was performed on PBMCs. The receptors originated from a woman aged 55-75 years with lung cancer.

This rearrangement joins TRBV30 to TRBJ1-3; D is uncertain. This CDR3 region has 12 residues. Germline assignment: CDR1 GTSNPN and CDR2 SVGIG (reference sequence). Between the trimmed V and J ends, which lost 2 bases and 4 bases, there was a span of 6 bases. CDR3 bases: TGTGCCTGGAGTTCGACCGGAAACACCATATATTTT. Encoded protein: CAWSSTGNTIYF.

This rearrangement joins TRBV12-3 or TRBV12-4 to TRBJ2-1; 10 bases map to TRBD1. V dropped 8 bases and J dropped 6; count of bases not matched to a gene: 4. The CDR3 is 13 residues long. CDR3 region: CASGGQGSNEQFF. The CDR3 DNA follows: TGTGCCAGCGGGGGACAGGGGTCCAATGAGCAGTTCTTC.

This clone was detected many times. The DNA of the CDR3 is TGCGCCAGCAGCTTGGCCCAGGGCCTCTCCACCTACGAGCAGTACTTC. It encodes CASSLAQGLSTYEQYF. The V call is TRBV5-1, the J call TRBJ2-7, with TRBD1 as a possible D gene (5 bases). Germline CDR1 SGHRS, CDR2 YFSETQ. Trimming removed 0 bases at V and 2 bases at J, with 15 bases between. CDR3 size: 16 residues.

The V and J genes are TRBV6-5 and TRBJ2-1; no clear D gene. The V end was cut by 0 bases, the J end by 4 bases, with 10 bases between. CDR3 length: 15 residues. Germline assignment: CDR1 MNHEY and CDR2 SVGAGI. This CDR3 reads CASSYSGGLYNEQFF. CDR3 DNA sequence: TGTGCCAGCAGTTACTCGGGTGGCCTTTACAATGAGCAGTTCTTC.

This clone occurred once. The CDR3 DNA reads as TGTGCCAGCGCCATGAAGGCAGGGGGCTCTGGCTACACCTTC. It codes for CASAMKAGGSGYTF. The rearrangement joins TRBV7-2 to TRBJ1-2; 8 nucleotides agree with TRBD1. Germline-derived CDR1 and CDR2 are SGHTA and FQGNSA. The CDR3 has 14 amino acids. Trimming took 8 bases from V and 7 from J; bases not matched to a gene: 12. The full variable domain, rest sourced from reference TRBV7-2 and TRBJ1-2, is GAGVSQSPSNKVTEKGKDVELRCDPISGHTALYWYRQSLGQGLEFLIYFQGNSAPDKSGLPSDRFSAERTGGSVSTLTIQRTQQEDSAVYLCASAMKAGGSGYTFGSGTRLTVV.

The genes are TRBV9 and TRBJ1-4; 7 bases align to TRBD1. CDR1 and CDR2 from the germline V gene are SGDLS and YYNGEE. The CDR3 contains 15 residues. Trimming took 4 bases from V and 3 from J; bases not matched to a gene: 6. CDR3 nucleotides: TGTGCCAGCAGCTCAGGCGGGACAGCTAATGAAAAACTGTTTTTT. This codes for CASSSGGTANEKLFF.

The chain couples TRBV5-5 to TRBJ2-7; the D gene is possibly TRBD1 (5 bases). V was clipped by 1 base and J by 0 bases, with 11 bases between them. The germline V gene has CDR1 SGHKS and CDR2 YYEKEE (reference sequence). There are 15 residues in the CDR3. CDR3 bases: TGTGCCAGCAGCTTGATAGGGGCAAGCTCCTACGAGCAGTACTTC. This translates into CASSLIGASSYEQYF.

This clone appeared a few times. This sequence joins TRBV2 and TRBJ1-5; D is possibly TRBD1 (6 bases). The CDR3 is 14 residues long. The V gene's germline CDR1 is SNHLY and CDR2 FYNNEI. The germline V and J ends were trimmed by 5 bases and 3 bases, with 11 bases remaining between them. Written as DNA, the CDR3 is TGTGCCAGCAGTCAGGAGGGGGACAATCAGCCCCAGCATTTT. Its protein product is CASSQEGDNQPQHF. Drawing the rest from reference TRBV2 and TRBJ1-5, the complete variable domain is EPEVTQTPSHQVTQMGQEVILRCVPISNHLYFYWYRQILGQKVEFLVSFYNNEISEKSEIFDDQFSVERPDGSNFTLKIRSTKLEDSAMYFCASSQEGDNQPQHFGDGTRLSIL.

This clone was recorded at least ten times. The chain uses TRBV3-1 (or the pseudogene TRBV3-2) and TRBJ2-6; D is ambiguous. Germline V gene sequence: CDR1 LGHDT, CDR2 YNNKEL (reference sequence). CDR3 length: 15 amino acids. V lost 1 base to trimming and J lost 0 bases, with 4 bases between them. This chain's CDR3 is CASSQGISGANVLTF. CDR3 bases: TGTGCCAGCAGCCAAGGGATCTCTGGGGCCAACGTCCTGACTTTC.

CDR3 loop: CASSSMDEKLFF. CDR3 nucleotides: TGTGCCAGCAGTTCAATGGATGAAAAACTGTTTTTT. This chain joins TRBV28 and TRBJ1-4; D is unresolved. The germline gives CDR1 MDHEN, CDR2 SYDVKM. Trimming cost V 4 bases and J 6 bases, with 6 bases left between them. The length of the CDR3 is 12 residues.

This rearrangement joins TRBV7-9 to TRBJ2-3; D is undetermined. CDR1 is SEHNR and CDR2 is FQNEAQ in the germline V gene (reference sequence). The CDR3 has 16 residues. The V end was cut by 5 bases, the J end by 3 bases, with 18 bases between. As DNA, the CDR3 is TGTGCCAGCAGCGCTGGTGTTTGGGAAAGGACAGATACGCAGTATTTT. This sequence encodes CASSAGVWERTDTQYF.

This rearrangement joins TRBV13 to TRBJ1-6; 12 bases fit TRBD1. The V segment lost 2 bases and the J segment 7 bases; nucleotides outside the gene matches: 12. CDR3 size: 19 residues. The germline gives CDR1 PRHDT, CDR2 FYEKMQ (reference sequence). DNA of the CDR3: TGTGCCAGCAGCTTACTCCCCGGGACAGGGGGCCTTGAGAATTCACCCCTCCACTTT. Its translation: CASSLLPGTGGLENSPLHF.

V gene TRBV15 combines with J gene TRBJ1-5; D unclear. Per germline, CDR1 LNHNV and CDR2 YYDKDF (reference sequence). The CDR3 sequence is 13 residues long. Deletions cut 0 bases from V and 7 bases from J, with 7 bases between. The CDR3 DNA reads TGTGCCACCAGCAGAGATCCAGAGCAGCCCCAGCATTTT. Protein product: CATSRDPEQPQHF.

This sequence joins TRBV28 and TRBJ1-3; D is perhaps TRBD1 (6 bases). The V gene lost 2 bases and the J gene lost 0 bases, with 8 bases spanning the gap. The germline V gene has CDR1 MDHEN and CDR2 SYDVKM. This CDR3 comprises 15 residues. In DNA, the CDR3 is TGTGCCAGCAGTTTAGGACAGAGCTCTGGAAACACCATATATTTT. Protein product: CASSLGQSSGNTIYF. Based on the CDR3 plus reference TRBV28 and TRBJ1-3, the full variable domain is DVKVTQSSRYLVKRTGEKVFLECVQDMDHENMFWYRQDPGLGLRLIYFSYDVKMKEKGDIPEGYSVSREKKERFSLILESASTNQTSMYLCASSLGQSSGNTIYFGEGSWLTVV.

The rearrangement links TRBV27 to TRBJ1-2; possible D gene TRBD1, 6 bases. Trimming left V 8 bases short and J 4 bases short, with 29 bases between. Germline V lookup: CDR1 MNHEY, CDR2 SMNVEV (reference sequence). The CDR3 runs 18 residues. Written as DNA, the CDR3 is TGTGCCAGCTTACCTCGTCAGGGGAAAACCCCAAAGATCTATGGCTACACCTTC. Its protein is CASLPRQGKTPKIYGYTF.

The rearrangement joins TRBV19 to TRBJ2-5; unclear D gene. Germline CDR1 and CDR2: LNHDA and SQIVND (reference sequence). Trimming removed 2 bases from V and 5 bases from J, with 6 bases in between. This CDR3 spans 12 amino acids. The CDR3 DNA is TGTGCCAGTAGTATAAAAGGGGAGACCCAGTACTTC. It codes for CASSIKGETQYF.

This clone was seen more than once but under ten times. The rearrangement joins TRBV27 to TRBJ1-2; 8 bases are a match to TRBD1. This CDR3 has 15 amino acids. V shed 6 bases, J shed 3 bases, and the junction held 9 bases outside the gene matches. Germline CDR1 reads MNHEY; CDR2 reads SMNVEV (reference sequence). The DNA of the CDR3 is TGTGCCAGCAGCAAGAAGATGGGACAGGACTATGGCTACACCTTC. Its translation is CASSKKMGQDYGYTF.

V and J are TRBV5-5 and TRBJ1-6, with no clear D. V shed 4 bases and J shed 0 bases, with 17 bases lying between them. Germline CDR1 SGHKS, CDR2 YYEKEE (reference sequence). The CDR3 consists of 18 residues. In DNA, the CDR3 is TGTGCCAGCAGCCCGGTGCGGGCCATTATCTCCTATAATTCACCCCTCCACTTT. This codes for CASSPVRAIISYNSPLHF. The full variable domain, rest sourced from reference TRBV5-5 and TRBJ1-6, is DAGVTQSPTHLIKTRGQQVTLRCSPISGHKSVSWYQQVLGQGPQFIFQYYEKEERGRGNFPDRFSARQFPNYSSELNVNALLLGDSALYLCASSPVRAIISYNSPLHFGNGTRLTVT.